This T cell receptor (beta chain) was recorded in a study of identical twins. Points from the study as a whole: Weaker excess sharing between twins was seen in beta out-of-frame sequences. Invariant T cells like MAIT and iNKT could partly confound the zero-insertion analyses.

Donors were all healthy Caucasians. Each CDR3 protein gets one entry after TCRdb re-called the 5' RACE reads with MiXCR. The data show approximately 1.8 million distinct CDR3 sequences, with more than 30% seen just once and around 0.3% held by the top ten. In regard to this clonotype: The antigen remains unidentified.

This TCR came from a newborn girl in good health. Sequenced sample: cord blood.

The CDR3 nucleotides read TGTGCCACCAGTGATTTGCAAGGGACACCGCCCTACGAGCAGTACTTC. Its protein is CATSDLQGTPPYEQYF. The genes are TRBV24-1 and TRBJ2-7, with D possibly being TRBD1 (6 bases). The germline gives CDR1 KGHDR, CDR2 SFDVKD. Trimming took off 0 bases at V and 2 bases at J, with 13 bases between the two ends. CDR3 size: 16 residues.